Listed below are T cell receptor beta chains from one sample, sequenced in a study of T cell responses to AZD1222 COVID-19 vaccine. The repertoire was sequenced with immunoSEQ multiplex PCR; TCRdb's copy has only in-frame clones and lacks some. The sample records fewer than 120,000 clones, roughly nine tenths being singletons. The sample consisted of peripheral blood, taken on day 0 of AZD1222 vaccination. The receptors derive from an adult in good health. Both conserved end residues are part of each CDR3. Fields, in order: CDR3 protein, CDR3 DNA, J gene, clone size, V gene, D gene. A D gene is named only where the DNA matches it firmly. Rows give clone size only sometimes, using once, few, many, or a class for an expanded clone.

CDR3aa: CASSIDRGRNQPQHF; CDR3nt: TGTGCCAGTAGTATTGACAGGGGCCGCAATCAGCCCCAGCATTTT; j_gene: TRBJ1-5; abundance: NA; v_gene: TRBV19; d_gene: TRBD1
CDR3aa: CASSPTSGANEQFF; CDR3nt: TGTGCCAGCAGTCCGACTAGCGGGGCCAATGAGCAGTTCTTC; j_gene: TRBJ2-1; abundance: NA; v_gene: TRBV28; d_gene: TRBD2
CDR3aa: CASSERQSSYEQYF; CDR3nt: TGTGCCAGCAGTGAAAGACAGAGCTCCTACGAGCAGTACTTC; j_gene: TRBJ2-7; abundance: NA; v_gene: TRBV2; d_gene: NA
CDR3aa: CSVRQGPVNTEAFF; CDR3nt: TGCAGCGTTCGACAGGGGCCAGTGAACACTGAAGCTTTCTTT; j_gene: TRBJ1-1; abundance: NA; v_gene: TRBV29-1; d_gene: TRBD1
CDR3aa: CASSQVKVSEARVAYEQYF; CDR3nt: TGCGCCAGCAGCCAAGTTAAGGTTTCGGAAGCCCGCGTAGCCTACGAGCAGTACTTC; j_gene: TRBJ2-7; abundance: once; v_gene: TRBV4-1; d_gene: NA
CDR3aa: CATSDSTGQGGPQHF; CDR3nt: TGTGCCACCAGTGATTCGACGGGACAGGGAGGGCCCCAGCATTTT; j_gene: TRBJ1-5; abundance: NA; v_gene: TRBV24-1; d_gene: TRBD1
CDR3aa: CATSDSMTVNEQFF; CDR3nt: TGTGCCACCAGTGATTCTATGACAGTCAATGAGCAGTTCTTC; j_gene: TRBJ2-1; abundance: once; v_gene: TRBV24-1; d_gene: NA
CDR3aa: CASSSSGGYNTEAFF; CDR3nt: TGTGCCAGCAGTTCTTCAGGGGGATATAACACTGAAGCTTTCTTT; j_gene: TRBJ1-1; abundance: NA; v_gene: TRBV28; d_gene: TRBD1
CDR3aa: CASSFMLADSNSPLHF; CDR3nt: TGTGCCAGCAGCTTCATGCTAGCGGACAGCAATTCACCCCTCCACTTT; j_gene: TRBJ1-6; abundance: NA; v_gene: TRBV7-3; d_gene: NA
CDR3aa: CASSVGPQENQPQHF; CDR3nt: TGTGCCAGCAGCGTAGGCCCCCAGGAAAATCAGCCCCAGCATTTT; j_gene: TRBJ1-5; abundance: once; v_gene: TRBV5-4; d_gene: NA
CDR3aa: CASRERTEGTQYF; CDR3nt: TGCGCCAGCAGGGAGAGGACCGAGGGGACCCAGTACTTC; j_gene: TRBJ2-5; abundance: NA; v_gene: TRBV4-1; d_gene: NA
CDR3aa: CASGDRNTGIDTQYF; CDR3nt: TGTGCCAGCGGGGATCGTAATACAGGGATAGATACGCAGTATTTT; j_gene: TRBJ2-3; abundance: once; v_gene: TRBV2; d_gene: NA
CDR3aa: CASAPRGGLSYNEQFF; CDR3nt: TGTGCCAGTGCGCCCAGAGGGGGGCTCTCCTACAATGAGCAGTTCTTC; j_gene: TRBJ2-1; abundance: NA; v_gene: TRBV11-3; d_gene: NA
CDR3aa: CASSPFSGRAGEQYF; CDR3nt: TGTGCCAGCTCACCGTTTAGCGGGAGGGCCGGTGAGCAGTACTTC; j_gene: TRBJ2-7; abundance: once; v_gene: TRBV18; d_gene: TRBD2
CDR3aa: CSVDGGPAWEQYF; CDR3nt: TGCAGCGTTGATGGGGGTCCGGCCTGGGAGCAGTACTTC; j_gene: TRBJ2-7; abundance: NA; v_gene: TRBV29-1; d_gene: NA
CDR3aa: CASSPSGPSGANVLTF; CDR3nt: TGTGCCAGCTCACCTTCTGGGCCTTCTGGGGCCAACGTCCTGACTTTC; j_gene: TRBJ2-6; abundance: once; v_gene: TRBV18; d_gene: NA
CDR3aa: CASMKFPGDTEAFF; CDR3nt: TGTGCCAGCATGAAATTCCCAGGGGATACTGAAGCTTTCTTT; j_gene: TRBJ1-1; abundance: few; v_gene: TRBV9; d_gene: NA
CDR3aa: CASSPRTSGNNEQFF; CDR3nt: TGTGCCAGCAGCCCACGGACTAGCGGGAACAATGAGCAGTTCTTC; j_gene: TRBJ2-1; abundance: few; v_gene: TRBV6-5; d_gene: TRBD2
CDR3aa: CASSPRGIGGYTF; CDR3nt: TGTGCCAGCAGCCCGAGAGGGATCGGAGGCTACACCTTC; j_gene: TRBJ1-2; abundance: NA; v_gene: TRBV11-2; d_gene: NA
CDR3aa: CASTQTGNTEAFF; CDR3nt: TGTGCCAGCACCCAAACAGGGAACACTGAAGCTTTCTTT; j_gene: TRBJ1-1; abundance: NA; v_gene: TRBV6-5; d_gene: NA
CDR3aa: CASSPAGTARTKIYGYTF; CDR3nt: TGTGCCAGCAGCCCGGCGGGCACAGCGCGGACAAAAATCTATGGCTACACCTTC; j_gene: TRBJ1-2; abundance: NA; v_gene: TRBV7-8; d_gene: NA
CDR3aa: CASSPTNRRSTEAFF; CDR3nt: TGTGCCAGCTCACCAACTAACCGCCGGTCCACTGAAGCTTTCTTT; j_gene: TRBJ1-1; abundance: NA; v_gene: TRBV18; d_gene: NA
CDR3aa: CASSPIGQRVNEKLFF; CDR3nt: TGTGCCAGCAGCCCCATCGGACAGAGAGTTAATGAAAAACTGTTTTTT; j_gene: TRBJ1-4; abundance: NA; v_gene: TRBV3-1/TRBV3-2; d_gene: NA
CDR3aa: CASSVGLGSVYEQFF; CDR3nt: TGTGCCAGCAGTGTTGGACTAGGGTCTGTCTATGAGCAGTTCTTC; j_gene: TRBJ2-1; abundance: NA; v_gene: TRBV6-4; d_gene: TRBD2
CDR3aa: CASSLSAIYGYTF; CDR3nt: TGTGCCAGCAGTTTATCGGCGATCTATGGCTACACCTTC; j_gene: TRBJ1-2; abundance: NA; v_gene: TRBV28; d_gene: NA
CDR3aa: CSATGGETQYF; CDR3nt: TGCAGTGCTACAGGGGGAGAGACCCAGTACTTC; j_gene: TRBJ2-5; abundance: once; v_gene: TRBV20-1; d_gene: TRBD1
CDR3aa: CASSPAGTGSYEQYF; CDR3nt: TGTGCTAGCAGCCCCGCGGGGACAGGATCCTACGAGCAGTACTTC; j_gene: TRBJ2-7; abundance: NA; v_gene: TRBV7-7; d_gene: TRBD1
CDR3aa: CAWSVRGAEDTQYF; CDR3nt: TGTGCCTGGAGTGTACGGGGGGCGGAAGATACGCAGTATTTT; j_gene: TRBJ2-3; abundance: NA; v_gene: TRBV30; d_gene: NA
CDR3aa: CASSFGGTRANTEAFF; CDR3nt: TGTGCCAGCAGCTTCGGGGGCACGAGGGCGAACACTGAAGCTTTCTTT; j_gene: TRBJ1-1; abundance: NA; v_gene: TRBV5-4; d_gene: NA
CDR3aa: CASSQDIRLLAGGRVTYNEQFF; CDR3nt: TGTGCCAGCAGCCAAGATATAAGATTACTCGCGGGGGGGAGGGTAACCTACAATGAGCAGTTCTTC; j_gene: TRBJ2-1; abundance: once; v_gene: TRBV3-1/TRBV3-2; d_gene: TRBD2
CDR3aa: CASSIASTGPGNTIYF; CDR3nt: TGTGCCAGTAGTATCGCTTCTACAGGGCCTGGAAACACCATATATTTT; j_gene: TRBJ1-3; abundance: NA; v_gene: TRBV19; d_gene: NA
CDR3aa: CASSPRQGRVPEQFF; CDR3nt: TGTGCCAGCAGTCCCCGACAGGGTAGGGTTCCTGAGCAGTTCTTC; j_gene: TRBJ2-1; abundance: NA; v_gene: TRBV28; d_gene: TRBD1
CDR3aa: CASSSRQGAHHIQETQYF; CDR3nt: TGTGCCAGCAGCTCACGACAGGGGGCGCATCACATTCAAGAGACCCAGTACTTC; j_gene: TRBJ2-5; abundance: once; v_gene: TRBV7-3; d_gene: TRBD1
CDR3aa: CAISESEAGRYEQYF; CDR3nt: TGTGCCATCAGTGAGTCGGAGGCGGGACGCTACGAGCAGTACTTC; j_gene: TRBJ2-7; abundance: NA; v_gene: TRBV10-3; d_gene: NA
CDR3aa: CASSDSRGHPDSGANVLTF; CDR3nt: TGTGCCAGCAGTGACTCGAGGGGACATCCCGATTCTGGGGCCAACGTCCTGACTTTC; j_gene: TRBJ2-6; abundance: NA; v_gene: TRBV6-4; d_gene: NA
CDR3aa: CASSLNREEAFF; CDR3nt: TGTGCCAGCAGCTTGAACAGGGAAGAAGCTTTCTTT; j_gene: TRBJ1-1; abundance: once; v_gene: TRBV7-2; d_gene: NA
CDR3aa: CASSRELHGELFF; CDR3nt: TGCGCCAGTTCCAGGGAATTGCACGGGGAGCTGTTTTTT; j_gene: TRBJ2-2; abundance: NA; v_gene: TRBV10-1; d_gene: NA
CDR3aa: CAIERQGTWKLFF; CDR3nt: TGTGCCATCGAGAGACAGGGAACTTGGAAACTGTTTTTT; j_gene: TRBJ1-4; abundance: NA; v_gene: TRBV7-9; d_gene: TRBD1
CDR3aa: CSVGSDKEPYEQYF; CDR3nt: TGCAGCGTGGGGTCGGATAAGGAGCCCTACGAGCAGTACTTC; j_gene: TRBJ2-7; abundance: NA; v_gene: TRBV29-1; d_gene: NA
CDR3aa: CATSDLEGHSYNEQFF; CDR3nt: TGTGCCACCAGTGATTTGGAGGGGCACTCCTACAATGAGCAGTTCTTC; j_gene: TRBJ2-1; abundance: once; v_gene: TRBV24-1; d_gene: NA
CDR3aa: CASIDREGVEPQHF; CDR3nt: TGTGCCAGCATAGACAGGGAAGGAGTGGAGCCCCAGCATTTT; j_gene: TRBJ1-5; abundance: NA; v_gene: TRBV6-6; d_gene: TRBD1
CDR3aa: CASSSGWFGYTF; CDR3nt: TGTGCCAGCAGTTCCGGGTGGTTTGGCTACACCTTC; j_gene: TRBJ1-2; abundance: NA; v_gene: TRBV28; d_gene: NA
CDR3aa: CASSGGGESSYEQYF; CDR3nt: TGTGCCAGTAGTGGAGGTGGGGAAAGCTCCTACGAGCAGTACTTC; j_gene: TRBJ2-7; abundance: few; v_gene: TRBV19; d_gene: NA
CDR3aa: CASRRTAQAQREQYF; CDR3nt: TGCGCCAGCAGGCGAACAGCACAGGCTCAGCGCGAGCAGTACTTC; j_gene: TRBJ2-7; abundance: NA; v_gene: TRBV4-1; d_gene: NA
CDR3aa: CASSQEEGLAGYNEQFF; CDR3nt: TGTGCCAGCAGCCAAGAAGAGGGACTAGCGGGGTACAATGAGCAGTTCTTC; j_gene: TRBJ2-1; abundance: NA; v_gene: TRBV3-1/TRBV3-2; d_gene: TRBD2